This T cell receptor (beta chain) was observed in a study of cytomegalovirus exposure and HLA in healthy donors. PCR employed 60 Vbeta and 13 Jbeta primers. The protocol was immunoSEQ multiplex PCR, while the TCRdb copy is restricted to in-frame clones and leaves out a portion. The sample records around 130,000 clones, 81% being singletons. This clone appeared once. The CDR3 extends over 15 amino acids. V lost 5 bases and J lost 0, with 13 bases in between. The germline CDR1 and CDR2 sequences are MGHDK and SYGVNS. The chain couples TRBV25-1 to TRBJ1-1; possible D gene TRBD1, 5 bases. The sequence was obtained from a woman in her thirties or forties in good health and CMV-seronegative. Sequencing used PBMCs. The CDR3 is CASSPWTYMNTEAFF. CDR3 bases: TGTGCCAGCAGTCCCTGGACATATATGAACACTGAAGCTTTCTTT. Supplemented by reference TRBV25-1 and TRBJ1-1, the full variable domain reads EADIYQTPRYLVIGTGKKITLECSQTMGHDKMYWYQQDPGMELHLIHYSYGVNSTEKGDLSSESTVSRIRTEHFPLTLESARPSHTSQYLCASSPWTYMNTEAFFGQGTRLTVV.